Sequencing of this T cell receptor beta chain was carried out in a study of blood T cell repertoires in COVID-19. About the research overall: Sources were T cells, B-cell-depleted T cells, or PBMCs; the material itself was cDNA or gDNA.

The CDR3 loop spans 17 amino acids. Germline V gives CDR1 DFQATT, CDR2 SNEGSKA (reference sequence). Trimming at V came to 3 bases and at J to 13 bases, leaving 19 bases not matched to a gene. The protocol was immunoSEQ multiplex PCR, while the TCRdb copy is restricted to in-frame clones and leaves out a portion. The sample yields about 320,000 clones, more than 75% seen once. Material: peripheral blood. The chain has TRBV20-1 and TRBJ2-6; 9 positions agree with TRBD1. This clonotype originated in a woman between 50 and 59 years old with acute or convalescent COVID-19. CDR3 DNA sequence: TGCAGTGCTAGTGCACGGGACAGGGTGGATGTACCCACTGTCCTGACTTTC. It is translated as CSASARDRVDVPTVLTF.